These 25 T cell receptor beta chains were sequenced from one sample in a study of identical twins. A single record per CDR3 protein comes from TCRdb applying MiXCR to the 5' RACE reads. The sample gives approximately 210,000 distinct CDR3 sequences, under 8.5% of which show up once; about 15% is in the top ten. The data were also submitted as part of a second study, on T cells expressing NK-cell markers.

Sequences were obtained from CD8+ T cells sorted from blood. These receptor sequences come from a woman under 30 in good health.

This clonotype was observed at least ten times. This chain joins TRBV27 and TRBJ2-1; 10 nucleotides match TRBD1. Germline trimming cut 5 bases from V and 9 bases from J; bases unmatched to any gene: 13. This CDR3 has 16 residues. In germline, CDR1 is MNHEY, CDR2 SMNVEV (reference sequence). The CDR3 region is CASSGRPGTGDAEQFF. CDR3 coding DNA: TGTGCCAGCAGTGGAAGACCCGGGACAGGGGATGCTGAGCAGTTCTTC.

This clonotype was observed a few times. The chain uses TRBV25-1 and TRBJ1-2; no definite D call. Germline assignment: CDR1 MGHDK and CDR2 SYGVNS. Trimming shortened V by 2 bases and J by 4 bases, and 11 bases separated the two germline ends. The CDR3 is 14 amino acids. The CDR3 loop is CASSESGWGYGYTF. CDR3 nucleotides: TGTGCCAGCAGTGAAAGTGGGTGGGGCTATGGCTACACCTTC.

The CDR3 coding sequence is TGCGCCAGATGGCTCCCCGATGCAACTAATGAAAAACTGTTTTTT. Translated, it gives CARWLPDATNEKLFF. The rearrangement uses TRBV5-1 and TRBJ1-4; D unclear. The CDR3 has 15 residues. In germline, CDR1 is SGHRS, CDR2 YFSETQ. Trimming took off 8 bases at V and 0 bases at J, with 14 bases between the two ends.

This clonotype was seen a handful of times. The rearrangement links TRBV9 to TRBJ2-3; possible D gene TRBD2, 6 bases. The CDR3 covers 16 residues. Germline V gene sequence: CDR1 SGDLS, CDR2 YYNGEE. The V end lost 4 bases, the J end lost 2 bases, and 17 bases lay between the germline ends. The CDR3 DNA reads as TGTGCCAGCAGCCCGCCGGCGGGAAAATACACAGATACGCAGTATTTT. Encoded protein: CASSPPAGKYTDTQYF.

The chain is built from TRBV7-9 and TRBJ2-1, with D uncertain. This CDR3 comprises 12 residues. V dropped 10 bases and J dropped 5 bases, with 12 bases sitting between them. Germline V lookup: CDR1 SEHNR, CDR2 FQNEAQ (reference sequence). The CDR3 bases are TGTGCCACGTGGACGCTAGACAATGAGCAGTTCTTC. Translating gives CATWTLDNEQFF.

This clonotype turned up a few times. The chain combines TRBV9 with TRBJ2-1; D unclear. This CDR3 is 16 amino acids long. Germline CDR1 and CDR2: SGDLS and YYNGEE. V lost 2 bases and J lost 0, with 12 bases in between. CDR3 region: CASSVQAPSSYNEQFF. The CDR3 nucleotides are TGTGCCAGCAGCGTCCAAGCGCCCAGCTCCTACAATGAGCAGTTCTTC.

This chain uses TRBV21-1 with TRBJ1-2; no DNA check was done on the table's D call, TRBD1. TRBV21-1 is shown as a pseudogene. The CDR3 extends over 12 amino acids. CDR3 DNA: TGTGCCAGCAGCAAGGGGGTAAAAGGCTACACCTTC. Amino acid sequence: CASSKGVKGYTF.

V is TRBV9 and J is TRBJ2-3, with a tentative D call TRBD2 (7 bases). Germline V CDR1 and CDR2: SGDLS, YYNGEE. With 7 bases removed from V and 3 bases from J, the gap between germline ends came to 15 bases. The length of the CDR3 is 14 residues. The CDR3 reads CASGLGGDTDTQYF. As DNA, the CDR3 is TGTGCCAGCGGGTTAGGGGGGGATACAGATACGCAGTATTTT.

This clonotype was seen repeatedly, ten times or more. The rearrangement uses TRBV3-1 and TRBJ1-1; D unresolved. V lost 0 bases to trimming and J lost 6 bases, with 8 bases between them. Germline CDR1 reads LGHDT; CDR2 reads YNNKEL (reference sequence). The CDR3 is 13 amino acids. Here the CDR3 reads CASSQDWVSEAFF. DNA for the CDR3: TGTGCCAGCAGCCAAGATTGGGTTTCTGAAGCTTTCTTT.

The chain joins TRBV6-1 to TRBJ2-5, with D tentatively TRBD2 (6 bases). The germline V gene has CDR1 MNHNS and CDR2 SASEGT. V lost 3 bases, J lost 9 bases, and 11 bases lay in between. The CDR3 covers 12 residues. CDR3 region: CASSEFSGAQYF. The CDR3 bases are TGTGCCAGCAGTGAGTTTAGCGGCGCCCAGTACTTC.

V usage is TRBV2 and J usage is TRBJ2-7, with a tentative D call TRBD2 (5 bases). This CDR3 contains 10 residues. V gave up 8 bases and J gave up 5 bases, with 7 bases separating them. CDR1 and CDR2 from the germline V gene are SNHLY and FYNNEI. CDR3 protein: CASRGHEQYF. The CDR3, as DNA: TGTGCCAGCCGGGGTCACGAGCAGTACTTC. Looking up the rest from reference TRBV2 and TRBJ2-7 gives the full variable domain: EPEVTQTPSHQVTQMGQEVILRCVPISNHLYFYWYRQILGQKVEFLVSFYNNEISEKSEIFDDQFSVERPDGSNFTLKIRSTKLEDSAMYFCASRGHEQYFGPGTRLTVT.

This clonotype was counted between two and nine times. J is TRBJ2-6 and V is TRBV5-5, with D uncertain. Germline V CDR1 and CDR2: SGHKS, YYEKEE (reference sequence). V gave up 0 bases and J gave up 10 bases, with 11 bases separating them. The CDR3 extends over 14 amino acids. The CDR3 here is CASSLASKENVLTF. In DNA form, the CDR3 reads TGTGCCAGCAGCTTGGCCTCCAAAGAGAACGTCCTGACTTTC.

V and J are TRBV24-1 and TRBJ2-2, with 8 bases fitting TRBD2. CDR1 and CDR2 from the germline V gene are KGHDR and SFDVKD. There are 16 residues in the CDR3. Trimming cost V 4 bases and J 2 bases; bases outside gene matches: 5. In DNA, the CDR3 is TGTGCCACCAGTGACGGCGGGGGGTTAAACACCGGGGAGCTGTTTTTT. As protein: CATSDGGGLNTGELFF.

This clonotype has only a few counts. The CDR3 reads CASSGTGGSEAFF. The CDR3 coding sequence is TGTGCCAGCAGCGGGACAGGGGGCAGTGAAGCTTTCTTT. The J gene is TRBJ1-1, the V gene TRBV12-3 or TRBV12-4, with 12 nucleotides matching TRBD1. The CDR3 runs 13 residues. Trimming removed 6 bases from V and 7 bases from J; junction bases left unmatched: 3.

The chain uses TRBV3-1 and TRBJ1-3; a possible D gene is TRBD1 (5 bases). Trimming cost V 1 base and J 1 base, with 11 bases left between them. This CDR3 spans 16 amino acids. Germline V lookup: CDR1 LGHDT, CDR2 YNNKEL (reference sequence). CDR3 amino acids: CASSQVVGLSGNTIYF. For the CDR3, the DNA is TGTGCCAGCAGCCAAGTGGTGGGGCTGTCTGGAAACACCATATATTTT.

The chain uses TRBV27 and TRBJ1-2; 8 bases agree with TRBD1. The CDR3 is 14 residues long. The J segment lost 5 bases and the V segment lost 3 bases, leaving 5 bases of the junction unmatched. The germline V gene has CDR1 MNHEY and CDR2 SMNVEV (reference sequence). CDR3: CASSFGQGGYGYTF. CDR3 nucleotide sequence: TGTGCCAGCAGTTTCGGACAGGGTGGTTATGGCTACACCTTC.

There are a few counts of this clonotype. The gene calls are TRBV7-6 and TRBJ2-1; D possibly corresponds to TRBD1 (6 bases). This CDR3 is built from 16 residues. The germline V gene has CDR1 SGHVS and CDR2 FNYEAQ. Trimming shortened V by 0 bases and J by 7 bases, and 16 bases separated the two germline ends. DNA of the CDR3: TGTGCCAGCAGCTTAGCCCTGGGACAAATCGCGAATGAGCAGTTCTTC. It yields the protein CASSLALGQIANEQFF.

This clonotype showed up many times. The chain is built from TRBV29-1 and TRBJ2-3; a weak D match, TRBD2 (6 bases). Germline loops: CDR1 SQVTM, CDR2 ANQGSEA. The CDR3 is 15 amino acids. With 7 bases removed from V and 0 bases from J, the gap between germline ends came to 17 bases. The DNA of the CDR3 is TGCAGCGCGGGGGACTCCAGCTTAAGCACAGATACGCAGTATTTT. Amino acid sequence: CSAGDSSLSTDTQYF.

This clonotype was counted at least ten times. Germline is not matched at one junction end, which may reflect a read error. The CDR3 region has the DNA TGTGCCAGCAGTAAGGGGTCCCGCCCAAACTTC. Protein sequence: CASSKGSRPNF. This chain connects TRBV12-3 or TRBV12-4 to TRBJ2-4, with TRBD1 as a possible D gene (5 bases). There are 11 residues in the CDR3.

For the CDR3, the DNA is TGTGCCAGCAGCTTACTCTCCAACTTCTATGGCTACACCTTC. This codes for CASSLLSNFYGYTF. J is TRBJ1-2 and V is TRBV11-2; D is ambiguous. This CDR3 contains 14 residues. V lost 2 bases and J lost 4, with 11 bases in between. Germline V gene lookup returns CDR1 SGHAT and CDR2 FQNNGV.

The chain recombines TRBV20-1 with TRBJ2-7; no definite D call. This CDR3 contains 10 residues. CDR1 DFQATT and CDR2 SNEGSKA come from the germline V gene (reference sequence). V dropped 3 bases and J dropped 4 bases, with 4 bases sitting between them. As DNA, the CDR3 is TGCAGTGCTAGGGAGTACGAGCAGTACTTC. Amino acids: CSAREYEQYF.

This clonotype was picked up a small number of times. V and J are TRBV12-3 or TRBV12-4 and TRBJ2-3, with 9 bases aligning to TRBD1. V lost 6 bases, J lost 6 bases, and 1 base stayed unmatched. The CDR3 has 12 residues. The CDR3 loop is CASSDRGDTQYF. CDR3 in DNA: TGTGCCAGCAGCGACAGGGGGGATACGCAGTATTTT.

The chain links TRBV2 to TRBJ1-2, with D hard to call. Trimming took 4 bases from V and 8 from J, leaving 17 bases between them. CDR1 SNHLY and CDR2 FYNNEI come from the germline V gene. This CDR3 has 14 residues. The CDR3: CASSALDAPVGYTF. In nucleotides, the CDR3 is TGTGCCAGCAGTGCGCTAGACGCCCCGGTGGGCTACACCTTC.

This clonotype showed up many times. J is TRBJ2-1 and V is TRBV7-6, with D tentatively TRBD1 or TRBD2 (5 bases each). Germline V gene sequence: CDR1 SGHVS, CDR2 FNYEAQ. V was shortened by 0 bases and J by 11 bases, with 23 bases between the two germline ends. This CDR3 is built from 17 residues. In nucleotides, the CDR3 is TGTGCCAGCAGCTTAGCCTTCCTGGGGCAGAGGGATACCAAGCAGTTCTTC. It is translated as CASSLAFLGQRDTKQFF.

The gene calls are TRBV7-7 and TRBJ2-2; 10 nucleotides line up with TRBD2. Trimming took 11 bases from V and 5 from J; bases not matched to a gene: 5. Germline V gene data show CDR1 as SSHAT and CDR2 as FNYEAQ (reference sequence). The CDR3 runs to 13 residues. The CDR3 region is CALSSGRTGELFF. DNA for the CDR3: TGTGCCCTCTCTAGCGGGAGAACCGGGGAGCTGTTTTTT.